The table lists the clone carrying this T cell receptor (beta chain) with a few counts. Germline CDR1 is DFQATT and CDR2 is SNEGSKA (reference sequence). CDR3 length: 15 amino acids. The V gene lost 2 bases and the J gene lost 5 bases, with 15 bases spanning the gap. This record comes from a study of blood T cells in healthy people across ages. Study context: Template switching captured about one barcoded beta molecule per two T cells.

Together with a sample-barcoded 5' primer, a J-beta primer mix was included in a second PCR lasting roughly 6 to 12 cycles. A single record per CDR3 protein comes from TCRdb applying MiXCR to the 5' RACE reads. The table records more than 650,000 distinct CDR3 sequences, 22% of them present only once. The chain is built from TRBV20-1 and TRBJ2-2; D may match TRBD1 or TRBD2 (5 bases each). The sample consisted of blood. This clonotype originated in a man aged 65-85 years in good health. CDR3 amino acids: CSARRDDRMTGELFF. The CDR3 coding sequence is TGCAGTGCTAGACGGGACGACCGGATGACCGGGGAGCTGTTTTTT.